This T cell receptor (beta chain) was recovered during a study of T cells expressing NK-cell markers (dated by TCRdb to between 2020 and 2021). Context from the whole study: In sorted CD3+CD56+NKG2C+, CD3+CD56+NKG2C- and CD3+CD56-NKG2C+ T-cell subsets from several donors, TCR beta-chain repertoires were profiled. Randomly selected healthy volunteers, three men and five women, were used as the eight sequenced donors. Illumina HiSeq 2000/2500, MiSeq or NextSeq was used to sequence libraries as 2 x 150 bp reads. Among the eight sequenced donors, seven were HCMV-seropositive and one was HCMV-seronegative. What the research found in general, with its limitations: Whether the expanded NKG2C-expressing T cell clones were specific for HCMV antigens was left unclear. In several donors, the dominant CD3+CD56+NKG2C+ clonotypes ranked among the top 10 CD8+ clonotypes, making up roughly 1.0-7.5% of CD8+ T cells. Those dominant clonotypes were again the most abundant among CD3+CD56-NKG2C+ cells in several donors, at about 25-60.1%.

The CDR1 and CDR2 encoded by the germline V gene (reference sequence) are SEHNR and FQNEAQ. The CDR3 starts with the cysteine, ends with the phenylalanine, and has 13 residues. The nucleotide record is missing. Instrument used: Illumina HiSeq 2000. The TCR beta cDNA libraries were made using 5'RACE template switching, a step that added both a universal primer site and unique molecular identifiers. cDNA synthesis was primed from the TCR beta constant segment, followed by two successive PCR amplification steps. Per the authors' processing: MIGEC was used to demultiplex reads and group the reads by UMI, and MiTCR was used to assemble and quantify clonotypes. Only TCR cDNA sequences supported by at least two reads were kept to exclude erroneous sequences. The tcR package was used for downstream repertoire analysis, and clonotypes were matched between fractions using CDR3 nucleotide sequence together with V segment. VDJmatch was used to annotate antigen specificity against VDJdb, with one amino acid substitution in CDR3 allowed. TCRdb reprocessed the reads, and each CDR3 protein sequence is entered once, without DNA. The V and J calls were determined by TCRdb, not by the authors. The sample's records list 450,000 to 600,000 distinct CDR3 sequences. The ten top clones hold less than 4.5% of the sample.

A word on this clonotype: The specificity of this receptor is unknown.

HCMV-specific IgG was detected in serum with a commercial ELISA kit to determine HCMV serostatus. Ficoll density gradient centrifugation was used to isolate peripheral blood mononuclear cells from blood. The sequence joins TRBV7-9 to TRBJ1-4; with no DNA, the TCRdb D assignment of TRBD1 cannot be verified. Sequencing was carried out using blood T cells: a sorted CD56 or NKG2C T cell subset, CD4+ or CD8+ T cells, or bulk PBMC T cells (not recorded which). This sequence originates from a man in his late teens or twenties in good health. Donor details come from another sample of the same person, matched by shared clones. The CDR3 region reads CASRGGQAEKLFF. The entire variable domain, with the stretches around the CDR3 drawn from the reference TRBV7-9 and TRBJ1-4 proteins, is DTGVSQNPRHKITKRGQNVTFRCDPISEHNRLYWYRQTLGQGPEFLTYFQNEAQLEKSRLLSDRFSAERPKGSFSTLEIQRTEQGDSAMYLCASRGGQAEKLFFGSGTQLSVL.